Below, 22 T cell receptor beta chains from the same sample are listed, as sequenced in a study of beta chain features in type 1 diabetes. Overall study findings and caveats: TCRB CDR3s were moderately but significantly shorter in Type 1 diabetes patients in all four CD4+ subsets.

Every isolated RNA sample was fully reverse transcribed, so sequencing captured expressed TCRB transcripts. Profiled with immunoSEQ multiplex PCR; TCRdb holds only in-frame clones, not every one. The data contain around 600,000 clones, about an eighth of them singletons. Their target antigens are unknown. What was sequenced was naive CD4+ T cells from blood. These receptors were taken from a man aged 30 to 39 with type 1 diabetes.

The chain has TRBV4-2 and TRBJ1-2; D possibly corresponds to TRBD1 (5 bases). Germline lookup yields CDR1 LGHNA and CDR2 YNFKEQ. CDR3 length: 16 residues. V was clipped by 0 bases and J by 3 bases, with 14 bases between them. CDR3 sequence reads: CASSQDLRARDYGYTF. The CDR3 DNA sequence: TGTGCCAGCAGCCAAGATTTGAGGGCCAGGGACTATGGCTACACCTTC.

In this sample, this clone turned up a few times. The genes are TRBV29-1 and TRBJ2-2; 9 positions match TRBD2. The CDR3 has 16 amino acids. The V gene end was trimmed by 3 bases and the J gene end by 2 bases; junction bases not matched to a gene: 7. The germline gives CDR1 SQVTM, CDR2 ANQGSEA. CDR3 nucleotide sequence: TGCAGCGTTGATCCAGCGGGGGGCACAAACACCGGGGAGCTGTTTTTT. Protein: CSVDPAGGTNTGELFF.

The rearrangement uses TRBV7-2 and TRBJ2-4; 8 bases are a match to TRBD1. The V segment lost 5 bases and the J segment 3 bases; nucleotides outside the gene matches: 3. Germline V lookup: CDR1 SGHTA, CDR2 FQGNSA. This CDR3 region has 14 residues. CDR3 in amino acids: CASSTGTGKNIQYF. In DNA form, the CDR3 reads TGTGCCAGCAGCACGGGGACAGGCAAAAACATTCAGTACTTC. The variable domain in full, with the rest retrieved from reference TRBV7-2 and TRBJ2-4, is GAGVSQSPSNKVTEKGKDVELRCDPISGHTALYWYRQSLGQGLEFLIYFQGNSAPDKSGLPSDRFSAERTGGSVSTLTIQRTQQEDSAVYLCASSTGTGKNIQYFGAGTRLSVL.

The genes are TRBV11-2 and TRBJ2-5, with D unclear. The V gene's germline CDR1 is SGHAT and CDR2 FQNNGV. V lost 5 bases and J 2 bases, leaving 6 bases between the germline ends. The CDR3 has 12 residues. The CDR3 sequence is CASSTSQETQYF. CDR3 DNA sequence: TGTGCCAGCAGCACTTCACAAGAGACCCAGTACTTC.

The chain couples TRBV5-1 to TRBJ2-7; 12 bases are a match to TRBD1. The CDR3 is made up of 15 amino acids. Germline CDR1 and CDR2: SGHRS and YFSETQ. The ends lost 4 bases at V and 5 bases at J; junction bases unmatched: 7. The CDR3, as DNA: TGCGCCAGCAGCCTCCGGGACAGGGGGCTCAACGAGCAGTACTTC. It codes for CASSLRDRGLNEQYF.

The V gene is TRBV2, the J gene TRBJ2-5; 7 nucleotides line up with TRBD1. V trimming: 5 bases; J trimming: 5 bases; junction bases outside the gene matches: 8. Germline CDR1 is SNHLY and CDR2 is FYNNEI. CDR3 length: 14 amino acids. This CDR3 reads CASSHLQGRETQYF. CDR3 bases: TGTGCCAGCAGTCACCTACAGGGGCGGGAGACCCAGTACTTC.

This clone was observed a few times. This chain connects TRBV2 to TRBJ1-5; weak D call: TRBD1 (6 bases). Germline lookup yields CDR1 SNHLY and CDR2 FYNNEI. The germline V and J ends were trimmed by 3 bases and 7 bases, with 13 bases remaining between them. The CDR3 has 14 residues. CDR3 DNA sequence: TGTGCCAGCAGTGAGGGGCAAGGGACACAGCCCCAGCATTTT. Its translation: CASSEGQGTQPQHF. Variable domain in full (rest from reference TRBV2 and TRBJ1-5): EPEVTQTPSHQVTQMGQEVILRCVPISNHLYFYWYRQILGQKVEFLVSFYNNEISEKSEIFDDQFSVERPDGSNFTLKIRSTKLEDSAMYFCASSEGQGTQPQHFGDGTRLSIL.

The chain uses TRBV7-6 and TRBJ1-4, with D unresolved. There are 16 residues in the CDR3. V lost 1 base to trimming and J lost 8 bases, with 17 bases between them. CDR1 is SGHVS, CDR2 FNYEAQ, per germline. CDR3 region: CASSLGVTAAEEKLFF. The CDR3, as DNA: TGTGCCAGCAGCTTAGGAGTGACTGCCGCGGAGGAAAAACTGTTTTTT.

The rearrangement links TRBV7-9 to TRBJ1-1, with D perhaps TRBD1 (5 bases). The V end was cut by 1 base, the J end by 7 bases, with 10 bases between. Germline loops: CDR1 SEHNR, CDR2 FQNEAQ (reference sequence). This CDR3 comprises 13 residues. The CDR3 spells CASSLGGDYEAFF. The DNA for the CDR3 is TGTGCCAGCAGCTTAGGGGGGGATTATGAAGCTTTCTTT. The full variable domain, completed using reference TRBV7-9 and TRBJ1-1, is DTGVSQNPRHKITKRGQNVTFRCDPISEHNRLYWYRQTLGQGPEFLTYFQNEAQLEKSRLLSDRFSAERPKGSFSTLEIQRTEQGDSAMYLCASSLGGDYEAFFGQGTRLTVV.

The chain carries TRBV28 and TRBJ2-5, with TRBD2 matching 8 bases. The CDR3 is 15 amino acids. V gave up 6 bases and J gave up 2 bases; unmatched junction bases: 8. Germline CDR1 reads MDHEN; CDR2 reads SYDVKM. The CDR3 protein is CASSPPSGGQETQYF. Written as DNA, the CDR3 is TGTGCCAGCAGCCCCCCCTCGGGGGGGCAAGAGACCCAGTACTTC.

This clone was detected a few times. The chain recombines TRBV27 with TRBJ2-6, with 10 bases fitting TRBD1. The trim removed 4 bases at V and 2 bases at J, leaving 5 bases unmatched. The length of the CDR3 is 17 residues. Germline assignment: CDR1 MNHEY and CDR2 SMNVEV (reference sequence). The CDR3 DNA reads as TGTGCCAGCAGTTCCGGGACAGGGGTTGCTGGGGCCAACGTCCTGACTTTC. Translation: CASSSGTGVAGANVLTF.

The chain has TRBV10-3 and TRBJ1-3, with D uncertain. Germline V gene lookup returns CDR1 ENHRY and CDR2 SYGVKD. Deletions cut 4 bases from V and 0 bases from J, with 16 bases between. This CDR3 is 17 amino acids long. CDR3 coding DNA: TGTGCCATCAGTGCCTCCTTCGACACAGCCTCTGGAAACACCATATATTTT. Protein sequence: CAISASFDTASGNTIYF.

As DNA, the CDR3 is TGTGCCAGCAGCTTGGACTCTTACACCGGGGAGCTGTTTTTT. It yields the protein CASSLDSYTGELFF. The chain has TRBV7-9 and TRBJ2-2, with D maybe TRBD2 (5 bases). The CDR3 is 14 residues long. From germline, CDR1 is SEHNR and CDR2 FQNEAQ (reference sequence). Trimming removed 3 bases at V and 3 bases at J, with 8 bases between.

The chain employs TRBV18 and TRBJ2-3, with D hard to call. Per germline, CDR1 KGHSH and CDR2 LQKENI. The CDR3 totals 13 residues. Trimming cost V 0 bases and J 4 bases, with 5 bases left between them. The CDR3 is CASSPPESDTQYF. In nucleotides, the CDR3 is TGTGCCAGCTCACCACCCGAGTCAGATACGCAGTATTTT.

In its sample, this clone was seen a few times. The chain recombines TRBV7-2 with TRBJ2-4, with D maybe TRBD2 (7 bases). Germline lookup yields CDR1 SGHTA and CDR2 FQGNSA. This CDR3 has 13 residues. V gave up 5 bases and J gave up 8 bases, with 13 bases separating them. CDR3 in amino acids: CASSPGGRDIQYF. The CDR3 DNA is TGTGCCAGCAGCCCGGGGGGCCGGGACATTCAGTACTTC.

The table lists this clone with a few counts. The J gene is TRBJ1-1, the V gene TRBV6-4, with 7 bases identical to TRBD1. Looked up from germline, CDR1 is MRHNA and CDR2 is SNTAGT. Unmatched junction bases numbered 4, after V lost 8 bases and J lost 1 base. This CDR3 spans 13 amino acids. The CDR3, as DNA: TGTGCCAGCCGGGACAGTCAGAACACTGAAGCTTTCTTT. Its translation: CASRDSQNTEAFF.

The genes are TRBV18 and TRBJ2-5; D unresolved. The CDR3 runs to 13 residues. V lost 2 bases and J 2 bases, leaving 6 bases between the germline ends. The germline CDR1 and CDR2 sequences are KGHSH and LQKENI. CDR3 sequence: CASSPSVQETQYF. CDR3 DNA sequence: TGTGCCAGCTCACCATCAGTTCAAGAGACCCAGTACTTC. Filled out from reference TRBV18 and TRBJ2-5, the complete variable domain reads NAGVMQNPRHLVRRRGQEARLRCSPMKGHSHVYWYRQLPEEGLKFMVYLQKENIIDESGMPKERFSAEFPKEGPSILRIQQVVRGDSAAYFCASSPSVQETQYFGPGTRLLVL.

V gene TRBV2 combines with J gene TRBJ2-7; maybe TRBD2 (5 bases). Trimming removed 2 bases from V and 2 bases from J, with 10 bases in between. The CDR3 runs 14 residues. Germline values: CDR1 SNHLY, CDR2 FYNNEI. CDR3 coding DNA: TGTGCCAGCAGTGAACGGCTAGCTCCCTACGAGCAGTACTTC. It specifies CASSERLAPYEQYF. Filled out from reference TRBV2 and TRBJ2-7, the complete variable domain reads EPEVTQTPSHQVTQMGQEVILRCVPISNHLYFYWYRQILGQKVEFLVSFYNNEISEKSEIFDDQFSVERPDGSNFTLKIRSTKLEDSAMYFCASSERLAPYEQYFGPGTRLTVT.

Ten or more counts support this clone. Additional DNA sequences in this sample encode the identical CDR3. The V call is TRBV7-2, the J call TRBJ2-2; 9 nucleotides agree with TRBD1. Germline-derived CDR1 and CDR2 are SGHTA and FQGNSA. The junction had 1 base not matched to a gene; V was cut back by 5 bases and J by 3 bases. This CDR3 is built from 14 residues. The CDR3, as DNA: TGTGCCAGCAGCCGGGACAGGGACACCGGGGAGCTGTTTTTT. This encodes CASSRDRDTGELFF.

This chain connects TRBV27 to TRBJ2-3; TRBD1 matches 7 bases. Losses at the gene ends were 5 bases for V and 4 bases for J; bases not matched to a gene: 6. The CDR3 is 14 residues long. Germline CDR1 reads MNHEY; CDR2 reads SMNVEV (reference sequence). The CDR3: CASSQQGRADTQYF. The CDR3 DNA sequence: TGTGCCAGCAGTCAACAGGGGCGTGCAGATACGCAGTATTTT.

A few counts support this clone. Other DNA sequences in the sample encode the same CDR3. The gene calls are TRBV9 and TRBJ2-1, with D perhaps matching TRBD1 or TRBD2 (6 bases each). Trimming removed 0 bases from V and 0 bases from J, with 7 bases in between. This CDR3 is built from 15 residues. The germline CDR1 and CDR2 sequences are SGDLS and YYNGEE. CDR3 nucleotides: TGTGCCAGCAGCGTAGAGGGGGGCTCCTACAATGAGCAGTTCTTC. It yields the protein CASSVEGGSYNEQFF. The full variable domain, in which reference TRBV9 and TRBJ2-1 provide the parts outside the CDR3, is DSGVTQTPKHLITATGQRVTLRCSPRSGDLSVYWYQQSLDQGLQFLIQYYNGEERAKGNILERFSAQQFPDLHSELNLSSLELGDSALYFCASSVEGGSYNEQFFGPGTRLTVL.

The chain couples TRBV30 to TRBJ1-4; no clear D gene. The V gene's germline CDR1 is GTSNPN and CDR2 SVGIG (reference sequence). CDR3 length equals 13 residues. V was cut by 3 bases and J by 7 bases, with 12 bases left in between. The CDR3 nucleotides read TGTGCCTGGAGCATCGAGCCCCCTGAAAAACTGTTTTTT. This codes for CAWSIEPPEKLFF.